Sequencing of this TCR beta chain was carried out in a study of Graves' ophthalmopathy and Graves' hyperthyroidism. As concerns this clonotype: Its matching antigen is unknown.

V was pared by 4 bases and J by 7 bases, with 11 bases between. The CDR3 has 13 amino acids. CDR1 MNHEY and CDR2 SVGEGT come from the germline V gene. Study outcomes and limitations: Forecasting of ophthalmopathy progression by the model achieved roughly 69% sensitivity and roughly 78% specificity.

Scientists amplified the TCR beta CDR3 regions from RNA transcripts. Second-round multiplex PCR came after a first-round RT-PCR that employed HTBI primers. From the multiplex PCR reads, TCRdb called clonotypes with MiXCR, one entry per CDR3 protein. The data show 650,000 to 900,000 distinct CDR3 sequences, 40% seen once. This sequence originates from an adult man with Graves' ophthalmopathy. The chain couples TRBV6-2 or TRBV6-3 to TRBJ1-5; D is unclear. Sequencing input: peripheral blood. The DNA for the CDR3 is TGTGCCAGCAGTTCCTACAGAGGCCAGCCCCAGCATTTT. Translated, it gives CASSSYRGQPQHF.